This T cell receptor beta chain is from a study of CD8 T cells in Susac syndrome. An input of 0.5 to 1 ug of RNA was subjected to reverse transcription using random hexamers. Amplification of the TCR beta CDR3 was carried out by immunoSEQ multiplex PCR, which spanned a total of 54 Vbeta and 13 Jbeta segments. TCRdb analysed the immunoSEQ multiplex PCR reads with MiXCR anew, one entry per CDR3 protein. The sample records roughly 150,000 distinct CDR3 sequences, approximately 95% being singletons. This CDR3 is 15 amino acids long. V was trimmed by 2 bases and J by 0 bases, leaving 14 bases between them. CDR1 and CDR2 from the germline V gene are DFQATT and SNEGSKA (reference sequence).

The specimen sequenced was CD4+ T cells from PBMCs. This TCR came from a human donor with multiple sclerosis. The chain uses TRBV20-1 and TRBJ2-7; D is uncertain. CDR3 in DNA: TGCAGTGCTAGAAGGCGGCCAGGAGACTCCTACGAGCAGTACTTC. Translated, it gives CSARRRPGDSYEQYF.